These 29 T cell receptor beta chains came from one sample sequenced in a study of radiation and T cells in renal cell carcinoma. Regarding time point: blood 2 weeks post-SBRT. Treatment in this sample: 15 Gy SBRT to primary tumor, nephrectomy 4 weeks later. Produced via immunoSEQ multiplex PCR; TCRdb's table is partial and in-frame only. Of around 130,000 clones listed, 88% were seen once; the top ten hold 4.5% to 7.5%. This specimen was blood, taken from a patient whose treatment included radiotherapy and nephrectomy. The receptors originated from a woman between 70 and 85 years old with renal cell carcinoma.

This chain uses TRBV6-1 with TRBJ1-2; D remains unclear. Trimming removed 5 bases from V and 4 bases from J, with 11 bases in between. The CDR3 totals 13 residues. Germline V gene sequence: CDR1 MNHNS, CDR2 SASEGT. The CDR3: CASSTSTIYGYTF. The CDR3 DNA reads as TGTGCCAGCAGTACCAGTACCATCTATGGCTACACCTTC.

The V and J genes are TRBV30 and TRBJ1-5; the D is unclear. This CDR3 comprises 13 residues. Trimming pared 0 bases from V and 3 bases from J, leaving 6 bases between. Per the germline V gene, CDR1 is GTSNPN and CDR2 is SVGIG (reference sequence). Here the CDR3 DNA reads TGTGCCTGGAGTGTGGGATACAATCAGCCCCAGCATTTT. Protein sequence: CAWSVGYNQPQHF.

This sequence joins TRBV19 and TRBJ2-7; tentatively, D is TRBD1 (6 bases). This CDR3 contains 14 residues. V lost 4 bases to trimming and J lost 6 bases, with 16 bases between them. Germline V gene sequence: CDR1 LNHDA, CDR2 SQIVND (reference sequence). CDR3 sequence reads: CASSTTGSGVEQYF. Here the CDR3 DNA reads TGTGCCAGTAGTACGACAGGTTCGGGCGTCGAGCAGTACTTC.

J is TRBJ1-2 and V is TRBV27, with TRBD1 matching 11 bases. Germline V gene sequence: CDR1 MNHEY, CDR2 SMNVEV (reference sequence). The CDR3 is 15 residues long. With V trimmed by 5 bases and J by 6 bases, 8 bases remained unmatched. CDR3 nucleotides: TGTGCCAGCAGTCAGCGGACAGGGGGCCGGGATGGCTACACCTTC. The encoded protein is CASSQRTGGRDGYTF.

A remark on this clone: The limits of the CDR3 on the DNA are not certain, so only TCRdb's listed CDR3 is given. This chain links TRBV6-5 with TRBJ1-1. The germline CDR1 and CDR2 sequences are MNHEY and SVGAGI. The CDR3 extends over 16 residues, inclusive of both ends. The CDR3 here is CASSYSSGRGTTEAFF.

The gene calls are TRBV5-1 and TRBJ1-6; no definite D call. Germline assignment: CDR1 SGHRS and CDR2 YFSETQ. Trimming shortened V by 3 bases and J by 6 bases, and 13 bases separated the two germline ends. This CDR3 has 15 residues. In DNA, the CDR3 is TGCGCCAGCAGCTACTTCCGGGAGGCTAATTCACCCCTCCACTTT. Its protein product is CASSYFREANSPLHF.

This clone has only a few counts. V usage is TRBV4-2 and J usage is TRBJ1-6; a weak D match, TRBD1 (5 bases). V dropped 0 bases and J dropped 6 bases, with 9 bases sitting between them. The CDR3 consists of 15 residues. Germline V gene lookup returns CDR1 LGHNA and CDR2 YNFKEQ. CDR3 sequence reads: CASSQETARNSPLHF. CDR3 sequence (DNA): TGTGCCAGCAGCCAAGAGACAGCTCGTAATTCACCCCTCCACTTT.

The V call is TRBV7-9, the J call TRBJ2-2; the match to TRBD2 covers 9 bases. The CDR3 spans 15 residues. The germline CDR1 and CDR2 sequences are SEHNR and FQNEAQ (reference sequence). V was pared by 5 bases and J by 3 bases, with 4 bases of the junction left unmatched. The CDR3 DNA sequence: TGTGCCAGCAGCAAGGGACTAGCCCACACCGGGGAGCTGTTTTTT. It specifies CASSKGLAHTGELFF.

V gene TRBV2 combines with J gene TRBJ2-1; no clear D gene. V dropped 7 bases and J dropped 10 bases, with 11 bases sitting between them. This CDR3 is 11 amino acids long. Germline V gives CDR1 SNHLY, CDR2 FYNNEI. CDR3: CASNSWREQFF. The CDR3 DNA reads as TGTGCCAGCAATTCCTGGCGGGAGCAGTTCTTC.

On this clone: The junction and the germline gene differ at one end; a read error may be behind it. The sample holds other DNA sequences that translate to the same CDR3. V usage is TRBV7-2 and J usage is TRBJ1-5; D gene ambiguous. Germline CDR1 reads SGHTA; CDR2 reads FQGNSA. The CDR3 is made up of 13 amino acids. The CDR3 DNA reads as TGTGCCAGTAGCTTAGGGCGCAATCAGCCCCAGCATTTT. Translated: CASSLGRNQPQHF.

The V gene is TRBV7-2, the J gene TRBJ2-3, with 10 bases lining up with TRBD2. CDR1 is SGHTA, CDR2 FQGNSA, per germline. This CDR3 comprises 14 residues. V shed 6 bases, J shed 6 bases, and the junction held 6 bases outside the gene matches. The CDR3 region has the DNA TGTGCCAGCAGGAAGAGCGGGGGGGCGGATACGCAGTATTTT. Encoded protein: CASRKSGGADTQYF.

The genes are TRBV5-8 and TRBJ2-1, with no clear D. CDR1 SGHTS and CDR2 YDEGEE come from the germline V gene. The V gene lost 1 base and the J gene lost 7 bases, with 3 bases spanning the gap. CDR3 length: 11 amino acids. CDR3 bases: TGTGCCAGCAGCTTGAGGAATGAGCAGTTCTTC. Protein: CASSLRNEQFF.

This rearrangement joins TRBV7-9 to TRBJ2-1, with TRBD2 matching over 10 bases. Germline assignment: CDR1 SEHNR and CDR2 FQNEAQ (reference sequence). This CDR3 region has 15 residues. Trimming removed 6 bases from V and 0 bases from J; junction bases left unmatched: 2. The CDR3 region is CASSPSGGSYNEQFF. CDR3 in DNA: TGTGCCAGCAGTCCTAGCGGGGGCTCCTACAATGAGCAGTTCTTC.

The V and J genes are TRBV5-4 and TRBJ2-2; 9 bases are shared with TRBD1. The CDR3 length is 16 residues. Germline V lookup: CDR1 SGHNT, CDR2 YYREEE (reference sequence). V trimming: 3 bases; J trimming: 3 bases; junction bases outside the gene matches: 6. For the CDR3, the DNA is TGTGCCAGCAGCTCCCCGGGACAGGGATACACCGGGGAGCTGTTTTTT. This translates into CASSSPGQGYTGELFF. The whole variable domain, filled in from reference TRBV5-4 and TRBJ2-2, reads ETGVTQSPTHLIKTRGQQVTLRCSSQSGHNTVSWYQQALGQGPQFIFQYYREEENGRGNFPPRFSGLQFPNYSSELNVNALELDDSALYLCASSSPGQGYTGELFFGEGSRLTVL.

This sequence joins TRBV7-2 and TRBJ2-7, with 11 bases aligning to TRBD1. Germline V lookup: CDR1 SGHTA, CDR2 FQGNSA. This CDR3 comprises 15 residues. The J segment lost 3 bases and the V segment lost 5 bases, leaving 6 bases of the junction unmatched. The CDR3 loop reads CASSTRTGGIYEQYF. The DNA of the CDR3 is TGTGCCAGCAGCACCCGGACAGGGGGCATCTACGAGCAGTACTTC.

The chain recombines TRBV7-3 with TRBJ2-3; 14 bases match TRBD2. Germline CDR1 and CDR2: SGHTA and FQGTGA. Trimming at V came to 3 bases and at J to 2 bases, leaving 1 base not matched to a gene. This CDR3 has 16 amino acids. CDR3 nucleotides: TGTGCCAGCAGCTTGACTAGCGGGGGGGCCACAGATACGCAGTATTTT. This sequence encodes CASSLTSGGATDTQYF.

The chain joins TRBV4-2 to TRBJ2-7, with TRBD2 matching over 11 bases. CDR1 and CDR2 from the germline V gene are LGHNA and YNFKEQ. CDR3 length: 15 amino acids. The V segment lost 1 base and the J segment 5 bases; nucleotides outside the gene matches: 4. CDR3 bases: TGTGCCAGCAGCCAAGCTAGCGGGGGGCCCCACGAGCAGTACTTC. It yields the protein CASSQASGGPHEQYF.

This chain joins TRBV30 and TRBJ1-1; D ambiguous. The CDR3 has 14 residues. Trimming stripped 0 bases from V and 1 base from J, with 9 bases between. Germline V CDR1 and CDR2: GTSNPN, SVGIG (reference sequence). Here the CDR3 DNA reads TGTGCCTGGAGTGTCCCCCACAGGAACACTGAAGCTTTCTTT. This translates into CAWSVPHRNTEAFF.

This chain links TRBV9 with TRBJ2-5; TRBD1 matches 12 bases. This CDR3 has 15 residues. The V gene end was trimmed by 5 bases and the J gene end by 5 bases; junction bases not matched to a gene: 7. Germline CDR1 reads SGDLS; CDR2 reads YYNGEE. CDR3 amino acids: CASSEGTGGYETQYF. The CDR3 DNA reads TGTGCCAGCAGTGAAGGGACAGGGGGCTACGAGACCCAGTACTTC.

This sequence joins TRBV30 and TRBJ1-5; D not resolved. The CDR3 covers 12 residues. Trimming removed 2 bases at V and 7 bases at J, with 9 bases between. Germline CDR1 GTSNPN, CDR2 SVGIG (reference sequence). This chain's CDR3 is CAWSLNAQPQHF. The CDR3 DNA reads as TGTGCCTGGAGTCTAAACGCCCAGCCCCAGCATTTT.

The chain carries TRBV4-3 and TRBJ1-2; D not certain. Germline V gives CDR1 LGHNA, CDR2 YSLEER. The V and J ends lost 0 bases and 6 bases respectively, with 14 bases between them. The CDR3 runs 15 residues. The CDR3 reads CASSQEGLAPNGYTF. For the CDR3, the DNA is TGCGCCAGCAGCCAAGAAGGCCTGGCCCCCAATGGCTACACCTTC.

The J gene is TRBJ2-1, the V gene TRBV11-2, with D unclear. CDR3 length: 14 residues. V gave up 5 bases and J gave up 2 bases, with 10 bases separating them. Looked up from germline, CDR1 is SGHAT and CDR2 is FQNNGV. In nucleotides, the CDR3 is TGTGCCAGCAGCCGATCACTTCCCTACAATGAGCAGTTCTTC. This translates into CASSRSLPYNEQFF.

This clone was observed once. V and J are TRBV9 and TRBJ2-3; D possibly corresponds to TRBD2 (6 bases). Germline assignment: CDR1 SGDLS and CDR2 YYNGEE. V gave up 0 bases and J gave up 0 bases, with 17 bases separating them. This CDR3 has 18 residues. The DNA of the CDR3 is TGTGCCAGCAGCGTAGAGGGGACGTCGGGGGTGAGCACAGATACGCAGTATTTT. Translated: CASSVEGTSGVSTDTQYF.

The CDR3 reads CASSVVAMNTEAFF. The CDR3 region has the DNA TGTGCCAGCAGCGTAGTGGCCATGAACACTGAAGCTTTCTTT. The chain combines TRBV9 with TRBJ1-1; no clear D. The germline V gene has CDR1 SGDLS and CDR2 YYNGEE. This CDR3 has 14 amino acids. V lost 0 bases to trimming and J lost 0 bases, with 6 bases between them.

Comments on this clone: The same CDR3 arises from other DNA sequences in this sample as well. This sequence joins TRBV5-1 and TRBJ1-5; D remains ambiguous. Germline V gene data show CDR1 as SGHRS and CDR2 as YFSETQ. V was cut by 0 bases and J by 0 bases, with 4 bases left in between. The CDR3 is made up of 14 amino acids. The CDR3 DNA is TGCGCCAGCAGCTTGGCCGGTAGCAATCAGCCCCAGCATTTT. Its protein is CASSLAGSNQPQHF.

The gene calls are TRBV7-3 and TRBJ2-3; 7 bases map to TRBD1. The ends lost 1 base at V and 8 bases at J; junction bases unmatched: 12. Germline V gene lookup returns CDR1 SGHTA and CDR2 FQGTGA. The CDR3 is 16 residues long. The CDR3 coding sequence is TGTGCCAGCAGCTTAAATCGCTCACCGAGACAGGGTACGCAGTATTTT. Protein product: CASSLNRSPRQGTQYF.

This chain joins TRBV5-1 and TRBJ1-1, with 8 bases fitting TRBD1. This CDR3 is 14 amino acids long. The V gene's germline CDR1 is SGHRS and CDR2 YFSETQ. V was pared by 4 bases and J by 1 base, with 3 bases of the junction left unmatched. The CDR3 bases are TGCGCCAGCAGCAAAGGACAGGGGAACACTGAAGCTTTCTTT. This gives the protein CASSKGQGNTEAFF.

This rearrangement joins TRBV28 to TRBJ2-3; TRBD2 aligns across 8 bases. V shed 8 bases and J 4 bases; nucleotides not matched to a gene: 2. CDR1 MDHEN and CDR2 SYDVKM come from the germline V gene. CDR3 length: 12 residues. The CDR3: CASRTSPDTQYF. The CDR3 nucleotides are TGTGCCAGCCGGACTAGCCCAGATACGCAGTATTTT.

This chain joins TRBV7-3 and TRBJ2-2; D might be TRBD1 or TRBD2, each matching 5 bases. V shed 10 bases and J shed 0 bases, with 21 bases lying between them. The germline V gene encodes CDR1 SGHTA and CDR2 FQGTGA. This CDR3 contains 17 residues. Written as DNA, the CDR3 is TGTGCCACACAAAACCCTCACCGGGGCGCGAACACCGGGGAGCTGTTTTTT. Translated, it gives CATQNPHRGANTGELFF.